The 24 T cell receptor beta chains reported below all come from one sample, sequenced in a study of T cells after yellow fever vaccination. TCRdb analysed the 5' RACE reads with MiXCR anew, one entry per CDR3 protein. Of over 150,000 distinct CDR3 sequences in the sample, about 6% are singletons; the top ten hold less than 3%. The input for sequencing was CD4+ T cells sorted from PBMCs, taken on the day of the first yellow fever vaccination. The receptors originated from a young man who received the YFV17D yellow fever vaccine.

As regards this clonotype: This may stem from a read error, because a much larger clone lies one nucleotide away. The DNA for the CDR3 is TGTGCCAGCAGCTTAATAGGGGGACAGCGAGAGACCCAGTACTTC. Its protein product is CASSLIGGQRETQYF. The chain links TRBV7-3 to TRBJ2-5; 7 bases are shared with TRBD1. V was pared by 1 base and J by 4 bases, with 6 bases of the junction left unmatched. CDR1 and CDR2 from the germline V gene are SGHTA and FQGTGA. The length of the CDR3 is 15 residues.

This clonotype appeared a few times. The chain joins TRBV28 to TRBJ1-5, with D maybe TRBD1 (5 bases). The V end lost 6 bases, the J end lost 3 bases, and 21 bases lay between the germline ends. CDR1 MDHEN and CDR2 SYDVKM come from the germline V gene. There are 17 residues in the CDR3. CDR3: CASSWRPGLTLNQPQHF. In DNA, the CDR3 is TGTGCCAGCAGCTGGCGGCCAGGGCTTACACTCAATCAGCCCCAGCATTTT.

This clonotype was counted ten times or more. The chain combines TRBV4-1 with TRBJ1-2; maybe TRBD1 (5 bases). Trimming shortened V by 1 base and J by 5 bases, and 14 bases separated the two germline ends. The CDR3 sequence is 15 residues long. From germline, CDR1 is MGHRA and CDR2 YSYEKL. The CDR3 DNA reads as TGCGCCAGCAGCCAAGGGGAGGCAGGGAGATATGGCTACACCTTC. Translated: CASSQGEAGRYGYTF.

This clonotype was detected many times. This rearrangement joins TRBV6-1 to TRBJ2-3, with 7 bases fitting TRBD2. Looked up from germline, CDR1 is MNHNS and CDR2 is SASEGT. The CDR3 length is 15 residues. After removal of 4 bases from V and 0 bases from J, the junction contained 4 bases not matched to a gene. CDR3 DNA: TGTGCCAGCAGTGCCCGGGGGGTTAGCACAGATACGCAGTATTTT. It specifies CASSARGVSTDTQYF.

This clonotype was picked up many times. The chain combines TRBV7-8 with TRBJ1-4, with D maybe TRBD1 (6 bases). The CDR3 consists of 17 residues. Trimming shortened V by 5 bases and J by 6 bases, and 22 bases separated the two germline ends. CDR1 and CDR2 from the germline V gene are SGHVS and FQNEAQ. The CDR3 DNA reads TGTGCCAGCAGCCCTCGAAGAGACAGGCCGATAGATGAAAAACTGTTTTTT. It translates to CASSPRRDRPIDEKLFF.

The CDR3 sequence is CASSFGRGQPQHF. The CDR3 DNA reads TGTGCCAGCAGCTTCGGCAGGGGTCAGCCCCAGCATTTT. This chain connects TRBV7-3 to TRBJ1-5; TRBD1 might be the D (6 bases). V lost 3 bases, J lost 6 bases, and 9 bases lay in between. In germline, CDR1 is SGHTA, CDR2 FQGTGA. This CDR3 contains 13 residues.

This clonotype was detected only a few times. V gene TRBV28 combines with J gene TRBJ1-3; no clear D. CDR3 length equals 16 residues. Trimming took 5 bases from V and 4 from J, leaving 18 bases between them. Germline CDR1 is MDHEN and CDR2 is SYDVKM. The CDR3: CASSIGRTRRGNTIYF. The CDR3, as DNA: TGTGCCAGCAGTATCGGGAGGACTCGGAGAGGAAACACCATATATTTT.

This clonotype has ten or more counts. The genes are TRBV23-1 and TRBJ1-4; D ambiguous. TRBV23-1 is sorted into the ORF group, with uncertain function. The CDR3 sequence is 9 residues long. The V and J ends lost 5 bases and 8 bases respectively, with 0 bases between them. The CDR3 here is CASSEKLFF. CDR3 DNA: TGCGCCAGCAGTGAAAAACTGTTTTTT.

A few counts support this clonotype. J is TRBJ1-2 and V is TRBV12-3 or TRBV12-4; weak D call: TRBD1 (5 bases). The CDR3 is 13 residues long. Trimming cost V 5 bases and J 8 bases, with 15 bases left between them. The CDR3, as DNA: TGTGCCAGCAGTCCGCCGACAGTCAGCGGCTACACCTTC. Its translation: CASSPPTVSGYTF.

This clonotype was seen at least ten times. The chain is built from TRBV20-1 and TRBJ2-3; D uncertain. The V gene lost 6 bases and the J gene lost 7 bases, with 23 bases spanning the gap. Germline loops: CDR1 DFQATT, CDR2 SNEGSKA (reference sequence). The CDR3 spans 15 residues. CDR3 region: CSATTRGSRKNTQYF. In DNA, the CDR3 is TGCAGTGCCACCACGCGTGGATCAAGGAAAAATACGCAGTATTTT.

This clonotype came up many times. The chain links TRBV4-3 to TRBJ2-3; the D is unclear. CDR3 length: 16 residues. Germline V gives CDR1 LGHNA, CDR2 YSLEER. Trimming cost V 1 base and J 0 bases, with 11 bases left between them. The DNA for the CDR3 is TGCGCCAGCAGCCAAGTGGCTGGAACCAGCACAGATACGCAGTATTTT. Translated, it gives CASSQVAGTSTDTQYF.

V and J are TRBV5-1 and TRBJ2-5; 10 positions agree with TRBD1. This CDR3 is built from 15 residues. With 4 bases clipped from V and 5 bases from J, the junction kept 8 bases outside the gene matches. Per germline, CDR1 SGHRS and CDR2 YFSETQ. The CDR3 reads CASSGQGGNLETQYF. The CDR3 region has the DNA TGCGCCAGCAGCGGACAGGGGGGAAATTTGGAGACCCAGTACTTC.

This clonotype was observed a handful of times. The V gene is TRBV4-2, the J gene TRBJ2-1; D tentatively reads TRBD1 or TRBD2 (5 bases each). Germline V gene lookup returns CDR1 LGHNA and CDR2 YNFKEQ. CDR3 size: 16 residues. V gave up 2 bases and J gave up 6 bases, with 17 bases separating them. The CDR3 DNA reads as TGTGCCAGCAGCCAAACCCGGGACCACGCGGGCAATGAGCAGTTCTTC. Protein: CASSQTRDHAGNEQFF.

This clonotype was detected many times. The CDR3 nucleotides read TGTGCCAGCAGTTTGGAACACTCTGGGACTAGCGGAAGGCAGTTCTTC. The encoded protein is CASSLEHSGTSGRQFF. The chain combines TRBV12-3 or TRBV12-4 with TRBJ2-1, with 11 bases aligning to TRBD2. The CDR3 spans 16 residues. The trim removed 3 bases at V and 12 bases at J, leaving 13 bases unmatched.

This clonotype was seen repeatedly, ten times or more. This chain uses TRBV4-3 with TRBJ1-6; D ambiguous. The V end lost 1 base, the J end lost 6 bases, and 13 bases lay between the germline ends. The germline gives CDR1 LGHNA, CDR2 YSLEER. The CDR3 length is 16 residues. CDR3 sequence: CASSQGNGAINSPLHF. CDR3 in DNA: TGCGCCAGCAGCCAAGGAAACGGCGCGATTAATTCACCCCTCCACTTT.

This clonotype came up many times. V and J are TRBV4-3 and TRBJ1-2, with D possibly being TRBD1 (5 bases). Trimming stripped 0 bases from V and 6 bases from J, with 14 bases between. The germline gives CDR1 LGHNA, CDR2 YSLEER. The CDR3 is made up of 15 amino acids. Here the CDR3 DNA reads TGCGCCAGCAGCCAAGAGGGAAGGGGATTCGATGGCTACACCTTC. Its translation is CASSQEGRGFDGYTF.

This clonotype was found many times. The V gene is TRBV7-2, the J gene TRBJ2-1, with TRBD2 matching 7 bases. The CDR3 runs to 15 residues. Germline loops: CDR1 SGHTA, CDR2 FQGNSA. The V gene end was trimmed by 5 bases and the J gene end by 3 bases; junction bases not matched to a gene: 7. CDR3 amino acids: CASSTSGAVYNEQFF. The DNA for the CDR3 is TGTGCCAGCAGCACGAGCGGGGCGGTCTACAATGAGCAGTTCTTC.

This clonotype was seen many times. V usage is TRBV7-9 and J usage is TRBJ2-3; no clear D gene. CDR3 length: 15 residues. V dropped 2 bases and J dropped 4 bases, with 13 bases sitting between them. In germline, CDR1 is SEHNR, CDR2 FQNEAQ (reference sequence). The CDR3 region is CASSLQTLSSDTQYF. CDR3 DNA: TGTGCCAGCAGCTTACAAACGCTATCGTCAGATACGCAGTATTTT.

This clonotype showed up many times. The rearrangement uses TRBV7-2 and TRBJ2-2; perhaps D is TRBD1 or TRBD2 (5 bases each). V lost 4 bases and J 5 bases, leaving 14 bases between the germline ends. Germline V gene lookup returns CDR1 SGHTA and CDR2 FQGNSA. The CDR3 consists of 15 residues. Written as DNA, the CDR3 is TGTGCCAGCAGCTCCCCCCGACAGCGGACCGGGGAGCTGTTTTTT. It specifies CASSSPRQRTGELFF.

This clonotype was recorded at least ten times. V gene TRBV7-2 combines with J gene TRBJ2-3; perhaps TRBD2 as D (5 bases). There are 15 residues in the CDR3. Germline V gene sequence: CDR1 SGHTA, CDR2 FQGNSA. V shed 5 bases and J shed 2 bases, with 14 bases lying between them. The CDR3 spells CASSPPRAYTDTQYF. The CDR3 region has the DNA TGTGCCAGCAGCCCCCCGCGGGCTTACACAGATACGCAGTATTTT.

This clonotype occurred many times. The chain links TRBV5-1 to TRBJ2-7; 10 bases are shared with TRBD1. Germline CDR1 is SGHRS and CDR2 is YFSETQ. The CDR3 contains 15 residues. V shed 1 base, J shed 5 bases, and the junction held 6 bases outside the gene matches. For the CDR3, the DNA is TGCGCCAGCAGCTTGCAGACAGGGGGCTTGGACGAGCAGTACTTC. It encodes CASSLQTGGLDEQYF.

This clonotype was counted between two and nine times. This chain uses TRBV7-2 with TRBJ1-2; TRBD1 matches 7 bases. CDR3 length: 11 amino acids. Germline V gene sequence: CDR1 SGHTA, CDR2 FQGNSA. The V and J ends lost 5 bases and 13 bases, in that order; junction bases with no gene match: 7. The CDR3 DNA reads TGTGCCAGCAGCGTAGACAGGGAATTCACCTTC. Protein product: CASSVDREFTF.

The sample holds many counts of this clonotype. The CDR3 loop is CSAPGLAGGANEQFF. The CDR3 bases are TGCAGTGCACCCGGACTAGCGGGGGGGGCAAATGAGCAGTTCTTC. This rearrangement joins TRBV20-1 to TRBJ2-1, with 15 positions matching TRBD2. The germline V gene has CDR1 DFQATT and CDR2 SNEGSKA (reference sequence). The CDR3 is 15 amino acids. Germline trimming cut 6 bases from V and 7 bases from J; bases unmatched to any gene: 7.

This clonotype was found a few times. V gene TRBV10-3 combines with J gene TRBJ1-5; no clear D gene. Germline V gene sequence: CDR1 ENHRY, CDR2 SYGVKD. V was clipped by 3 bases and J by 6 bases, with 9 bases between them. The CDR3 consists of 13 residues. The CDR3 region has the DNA TGTGCCATCAGTGAAAACGCGCGTCAGCCCCAGCATTTT. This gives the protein CAISENARQPQHF.